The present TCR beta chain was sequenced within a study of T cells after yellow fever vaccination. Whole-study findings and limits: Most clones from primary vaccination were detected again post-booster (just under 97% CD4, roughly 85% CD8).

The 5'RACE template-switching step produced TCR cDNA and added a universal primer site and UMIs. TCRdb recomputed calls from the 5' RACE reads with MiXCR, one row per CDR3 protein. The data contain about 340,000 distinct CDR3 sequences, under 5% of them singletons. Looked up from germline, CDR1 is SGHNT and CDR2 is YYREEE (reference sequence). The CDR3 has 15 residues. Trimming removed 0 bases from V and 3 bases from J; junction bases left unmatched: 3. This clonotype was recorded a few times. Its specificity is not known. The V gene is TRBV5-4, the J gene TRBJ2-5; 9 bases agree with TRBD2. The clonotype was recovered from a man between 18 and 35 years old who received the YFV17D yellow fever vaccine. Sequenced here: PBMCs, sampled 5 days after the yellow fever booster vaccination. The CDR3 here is CASSLGTSAKETQYF. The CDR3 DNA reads TGTGCCAGCAGCTTGGGGACTAGCGCCAAAGAGACCCAGTACTTC.